This T cell receptor (beta chain) was documented in a study of blood T cell repertoires in COVID-19. About the study: Acute-phase and convalescent COVID-19 samples originated in the United States, Italy and Spain. PBMCs, B-cell-depleted T cells, or T cells provided the cDNA or gDNA that made up the material.

Original handling: Using reference gene primer amplification, nucleated cell counts were estimated. The repertoire was sequenced with immunoSEQ multiplex PCR; TCRdb's copy has only in-frame clones and lacks some. From that table come the V and J calls and clone size; the DNA was used to work out D and trimming. The table has under 500,000 clones, around 89% seen once. CDR1 SGDLS and CDR2 YYNGEE come from the germline V gene. The CDR3 has 20 amino acids. Trimming left V 9 bases short and J 0 bases short, with 31 bases between. The gene calls are TRBV9 and TRBJ1-5; TRBD1 might be the D (5 bases). This sequence originates from a woman aged 25 to 39 with acute or convalescent COVID-19. Sequencing was done on a sample of peripheral blood. The CDR3 spells CAIPVVGRARSRDSNQPQHF. The CDR3, as DNA: TGTGCCATTCCTGTGGTGGGCAGGGCGAGGAGTAGGGATAGCAATCAGCCCCAGCATTTT.